This TCR beta chain was retrieved from a study of T-cell reconstitution after alpha-beta-depleted transplantation in children (TCRdb year 2016). Regarding the research as a whole: Using TCR repertoire profiling, the study quantitatively followed how T-cell immune reconstitution unfolded in children after TCRalphabeta/CD19-depleted allogeneic hematopoietic cell transplantation. The investigation overall reported the following: The apparently early alphabetaT-cell count recovery about two months after transplant was reportedly dependent on only several hundred rapidly expanded clones derived from non-depleted graft cells. The frequencies of hyperexpanded clones fell over the following months, and after one year, T-cell counts and TCRbeta diversity were mostly attributed to newly produced T cells. In some patients, the high TCRbeta diversity seen at day 60 was put down to recipient T cells and intrathymic progenitors that had survived conditioning.

To prepare the library, PCR was applied. Sequencing instrument: Illumina HiSeq 2500. TCR library preparation used molecular barcoding, with unique molecular identifiers applied to normalize quantification of the TCRbeta repertoire. TCRdb reprocessing: public reads trimmed at Q25 with fastp, clones called with MiXCR, in-frame beta chains kept. Rows merge per CDR3 protein into single entries with the most common DNA and genes. The table for this sample lists around 200,000 distinct CDR3 sequences; roughly 18% of them were counted only once. About 39% of the sample is held by the ten biggest clonotypes. This clonotype was counted between two and nine times. Its antigen remains undetermined. Base qualities are not recorded, but no much larger clone differs from it by a single base. V sheds 6 bases and J sheds 5 bases, leaving 16 bases between their ends. The CDR1 and CDR2 encoded by the germline V gene are SGHVS and FQNEAQ. The CDR3 measures 14 amino acids from cysteine to phenylalanine. The kept DNA is CDR3 alone, 42 bases in frame from the first base.

The treatment or condition tag for this specimen amounts to: allogeneic hematopoietic cell transplantation with graft depleted of TCRalphabeta T cells and CD19 B cells. The transplant recipients were children given TCRalphabeta/CD19-depleted allogeneic hematopoietic cell grafts. The material was PBMCs, mostly from graft donor cells, obtained 360 days after TCRalphabeta/CD19-depleted stem cell transplant. This receptor was taken from a male patient aged 2 to 9 who had a stem cell transplant for acute lymphoblastic leukemia, so the T cells may come from the graft donor. This chain joins TRBV7-8 to TRBJ2-5; no D gene can be assigned with confidence. At the DNA level, the sequence is TGTGCCAGCAGACCAGCCAACTCTCGGGAGACCCAGTACTTC. It encodes CASRPANSRETQYF.